One and the same sample provided the 7 T cell receptor beta chains below, sequenced in a study of OX40 agonist ivuxolimab in advanced cancers. Profiling relied on immunoSEQ multiplex PCR, and the TCRdb table lists in-frame clones only, not all of them. The repertoire has tens of thousands of clones, about 83% of them found once; the top ten carry roughly an eighth. The sequencing used CD4+ or CD8+ T cells sorted from blood, collected in a trial of the OX40 agonist ivuxolimab. These receptors all stem from an adult with an advanced solid tumor such as melanoma, head and neck, liver or kidney cancer.

V usage is TRBV4-2 and J usage is TRBJ1-4, with 7 positions matching TRBD1. This CDR3 has 16 residues. With 4 bases clipped from V and 4 bases from J, the junction kept 9 bases outside the gene matches. Germline V gene lookup returns CDR1 LGHNA and CDR2 YNFKEQ. This CDR3 is CASSLLGGQLNEKLFF. DNA of the CDR3: TGTGCCAGCAGCCTCCTGGGGGGACAGCTTAATGAAAAACTGTTTTTT.

The V call is TRBV12-5, the J call TRBJ2-7; weak D call: TRBD2 (5 bases). This CDR3 has 12 residues. From germline, CDR1 is LGHNT and CDR2 FRNRAP. V gave up 2 bases and J gave up 4 bases, with 6 bases separating them. The CDR3 protein is CASGLRGYEQYF. In DNA form, the CDR3 reads TGTGCTAGTGGTTTGAGAGGGTACGAGCAGTACTTC.

The chain has TRBV5-1 and TRBJ2-5; D gene unclear. Germline assignment: CDR1 SGHRS and CDR2 YFSETQ. The CDR3 is 14 residues long. Trimming left V 4 bases short and J 1 base short, with 11 bases between. CDR3 protein: CASSPLFSQETQYF. Written as DNA, the CDR3 is TGCGCCAGCAGCCCCTTGTTCAGCCAAGAGACCCAGTACTTC.

The gene calls are TRBV5-1 and TRBJ2-3; D is unclear. Germline lookup yields CDR1 SGHRS and CDR2 YFSETQ. CDR3 length: 12 amino acids. V lost 2 bases and J lost 2, with 3 bases in between. CDR3 protein: CASSFNTDTQYF. The CDR3 bases are TGCGCCAGCAGCTTTAACACAGATACGCAGTATTTT.

The chain carries TRBV15 and TRBJ2-5; D ambiguous. This CDR3 has 15 residues. V was pared by 3 bases and J by 5 bases, with 16 bases between. Germline CDR1 and CDR2: LNHNV and YYDKDF (reference sequence). CDR3 region: CATSSLSVAGETQYF. DNA for the CDR3: TGTGCCACCAGCAGTCTGTCGGTAGCCGGGGAGACCCAGTACTTC.

This clone was counted a few times. The chain combines TRBV29-1 with TRBJ1-1, with D tentatively TRBD1 (6 bases). In germline, CDR1 is SQVTM, CDR2 ANQGSEA. There are 13 residues in the CDR3. Between the trimmed V and J ends, which lost 4 bases and 1 base, there was a span of 10 bases. The CDR3 DNA follows: TGCAGCGTTGCCCCGGGACAGAACACTGAAGCTTTCTTT. Its translation: CSVAPGQNTEAFF.

This clone was seen only a few times. V and J are TRBV7-9 and TRBJ1-1; no reliable D call. Looked up from germline, CDR1 is SEHNR and CDR2 is FQNEAQ (reference sequence). V lost 5 bases and J 2 bases, leaving 15 bases between the germline ends. The CDR3 runs 15 residues. The CDR3 region has the DNA TGTGCCAGCAGCAAAGTCCCGCAAGGTAACACTGAAGCTTTCTTT. This translates into CASSKVPQGNTEAFF.